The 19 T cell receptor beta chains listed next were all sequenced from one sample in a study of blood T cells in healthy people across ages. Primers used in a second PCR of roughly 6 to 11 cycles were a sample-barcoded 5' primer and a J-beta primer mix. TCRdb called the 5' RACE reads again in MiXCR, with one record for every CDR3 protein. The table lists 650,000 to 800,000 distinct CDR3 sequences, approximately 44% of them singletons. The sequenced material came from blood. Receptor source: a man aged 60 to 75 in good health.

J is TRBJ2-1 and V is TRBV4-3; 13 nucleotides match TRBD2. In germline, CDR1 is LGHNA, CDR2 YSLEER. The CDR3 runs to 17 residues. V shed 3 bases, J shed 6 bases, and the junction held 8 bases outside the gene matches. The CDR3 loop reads CASSQNEGTSGANEQFF. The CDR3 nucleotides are TGCGCCAGCAGCCAGAACGAGGGGACTAGCGGGGCCAATGAGCAGTTCTTC.

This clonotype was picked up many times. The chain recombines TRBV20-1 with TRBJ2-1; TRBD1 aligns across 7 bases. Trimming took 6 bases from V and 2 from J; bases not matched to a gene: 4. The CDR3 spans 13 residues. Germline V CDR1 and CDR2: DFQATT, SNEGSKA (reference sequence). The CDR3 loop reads CSAGQATYNEQFF. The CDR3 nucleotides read TGCAGTGCCGGACAGGCGACCTACAATGAGCAGTTCTTC.

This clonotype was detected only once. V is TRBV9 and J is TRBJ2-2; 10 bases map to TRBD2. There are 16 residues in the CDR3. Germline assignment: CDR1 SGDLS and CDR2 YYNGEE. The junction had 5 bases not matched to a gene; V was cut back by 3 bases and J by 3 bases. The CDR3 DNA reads TGTGCCAGCAGCGCCGAGACTAGCGGGCACACCGGGGAGCTGTTTTTT. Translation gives CASSAETSGHTGELFF.

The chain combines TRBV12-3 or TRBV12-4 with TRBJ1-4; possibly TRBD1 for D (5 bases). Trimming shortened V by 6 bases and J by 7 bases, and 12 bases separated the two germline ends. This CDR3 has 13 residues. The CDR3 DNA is TGTGCCAGCAGGGGGACCGGGGTTGAAAAACTGTTTTTT. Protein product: CASRGTGVEKLFF.

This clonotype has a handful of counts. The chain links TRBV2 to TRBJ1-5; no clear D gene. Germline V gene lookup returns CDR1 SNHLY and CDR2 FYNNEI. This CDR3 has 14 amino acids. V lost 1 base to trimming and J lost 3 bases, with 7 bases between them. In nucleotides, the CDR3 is TGTGCCAGCAGTGAAGTAACATCCAATCAGCCCCAGCATTTT. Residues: CASSEVTSNQPQHF.

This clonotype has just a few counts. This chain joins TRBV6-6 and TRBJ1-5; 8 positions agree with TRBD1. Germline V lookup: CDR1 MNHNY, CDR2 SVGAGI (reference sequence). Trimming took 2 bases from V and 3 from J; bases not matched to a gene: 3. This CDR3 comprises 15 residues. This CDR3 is CASSYKGQVNQPQHF. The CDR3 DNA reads TGTGCCAGCAGTTACAAGGGACAGGTCAATCAGCCCCAGCATTTT.

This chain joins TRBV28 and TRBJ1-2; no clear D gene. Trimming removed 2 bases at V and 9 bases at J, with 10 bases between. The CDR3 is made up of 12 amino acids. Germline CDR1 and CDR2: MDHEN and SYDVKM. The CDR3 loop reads CASSLKGSSYTF. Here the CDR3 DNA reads TGTGCCAGCAGTTTAAAAGGTTCGAGCTACACCTTC.

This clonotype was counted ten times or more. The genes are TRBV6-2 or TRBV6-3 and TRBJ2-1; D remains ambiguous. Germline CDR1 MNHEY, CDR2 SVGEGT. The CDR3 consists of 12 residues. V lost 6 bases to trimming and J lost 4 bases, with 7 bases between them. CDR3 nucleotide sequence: TGTGCCAGCAGCGGACGGTACAATGAGCAGTTCTTC. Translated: CASSGRYNEQFF.

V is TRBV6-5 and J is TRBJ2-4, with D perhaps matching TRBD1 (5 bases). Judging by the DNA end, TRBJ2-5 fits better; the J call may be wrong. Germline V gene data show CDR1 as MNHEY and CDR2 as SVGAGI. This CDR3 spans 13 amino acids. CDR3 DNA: TGTGCCAGCAGTTACTCGCAGGGCGGGACCCAGTACTTC. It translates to CASSYSQGGTQYF.

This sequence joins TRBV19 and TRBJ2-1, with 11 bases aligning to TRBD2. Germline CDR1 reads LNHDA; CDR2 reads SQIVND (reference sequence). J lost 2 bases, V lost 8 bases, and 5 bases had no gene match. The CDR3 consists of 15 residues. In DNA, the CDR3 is TGTGCCAGTCGACTAGCGGGGTTTCCCTACAATGAGCAGTTCTTC. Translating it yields CASRLAGFPYNEQFF.

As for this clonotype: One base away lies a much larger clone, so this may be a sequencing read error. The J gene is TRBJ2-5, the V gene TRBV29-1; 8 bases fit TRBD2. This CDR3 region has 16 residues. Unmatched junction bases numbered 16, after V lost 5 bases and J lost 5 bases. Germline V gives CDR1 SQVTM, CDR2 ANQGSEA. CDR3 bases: TGCAGCGTTATAACCGGGACTAGAGTCCCTATGGAGACCCAGTACTTC. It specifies CSVITGTRVPMETQYF.

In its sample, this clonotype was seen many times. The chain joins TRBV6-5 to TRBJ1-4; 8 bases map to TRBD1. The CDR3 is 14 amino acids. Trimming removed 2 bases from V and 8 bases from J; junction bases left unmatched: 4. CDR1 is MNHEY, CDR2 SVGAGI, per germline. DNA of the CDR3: TGTGCCAGCAGTTACGGACAGGGCGGCGAAAAACTGTTTTTT. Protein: CASSYGQGGEKLFF.

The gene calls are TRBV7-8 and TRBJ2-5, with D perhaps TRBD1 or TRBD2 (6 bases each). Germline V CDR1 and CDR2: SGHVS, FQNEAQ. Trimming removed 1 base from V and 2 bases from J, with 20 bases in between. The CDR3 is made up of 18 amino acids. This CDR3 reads CASSLDRFVRGGQETQYF. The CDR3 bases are TGTGCCAGCAGCTTAGACCGGTTTGTCAGGGGAGGTCAAGAGACCCAGTACTTC.

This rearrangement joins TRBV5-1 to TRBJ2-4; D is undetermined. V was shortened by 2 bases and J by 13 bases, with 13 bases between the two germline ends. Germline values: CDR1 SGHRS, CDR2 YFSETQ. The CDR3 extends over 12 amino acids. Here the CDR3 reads CASSFKGRLQYF. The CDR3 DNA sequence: TGCGCCAGCAGCTTCAAGGGCCGCCTACAGTACTTC.

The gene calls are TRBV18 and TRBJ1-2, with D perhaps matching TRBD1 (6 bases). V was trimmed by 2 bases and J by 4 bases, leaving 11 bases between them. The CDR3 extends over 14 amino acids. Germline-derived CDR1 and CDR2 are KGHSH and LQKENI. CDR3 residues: CASSPKGDGYGYTF. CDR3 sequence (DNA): TGTGCCAGCTCACCAAAGGGGGACGGCTATGGCTACACCTTC.

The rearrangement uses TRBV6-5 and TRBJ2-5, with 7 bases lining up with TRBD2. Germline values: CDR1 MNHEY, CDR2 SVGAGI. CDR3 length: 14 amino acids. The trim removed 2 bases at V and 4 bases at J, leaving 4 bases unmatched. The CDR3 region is CASSYRGGGETQYF. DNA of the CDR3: TGTGCCAGCAGTTACCGCGGGGGTGGAGAGACCCAGTACTTC.

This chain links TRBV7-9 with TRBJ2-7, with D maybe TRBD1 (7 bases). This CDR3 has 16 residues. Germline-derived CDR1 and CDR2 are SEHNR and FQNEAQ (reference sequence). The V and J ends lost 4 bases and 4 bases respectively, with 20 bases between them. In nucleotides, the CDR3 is TGTGCCAGCAGCTCAACCGCGGGACAGAACCCATACGAGCAGTACTTC. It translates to CASSSTAGQNPYEQYF.

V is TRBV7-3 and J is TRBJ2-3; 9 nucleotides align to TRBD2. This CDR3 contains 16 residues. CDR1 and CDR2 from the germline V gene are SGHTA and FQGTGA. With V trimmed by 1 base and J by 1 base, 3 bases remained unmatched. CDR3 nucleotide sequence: TGTGCCAGCAGCTTAAACCCTAGCGGGGGCACAGATACGCAGTATTTT. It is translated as CASSLNPSGGTDTQYF.

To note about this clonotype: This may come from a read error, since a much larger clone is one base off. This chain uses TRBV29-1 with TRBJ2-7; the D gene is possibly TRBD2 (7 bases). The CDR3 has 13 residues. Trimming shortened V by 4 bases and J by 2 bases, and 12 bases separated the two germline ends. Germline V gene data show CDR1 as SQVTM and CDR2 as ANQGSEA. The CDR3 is CSVARGAAYEQYF. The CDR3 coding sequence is TGCAGCGTTGCTCGGGGGGCCGCCTACGAGCAGTACTTC.